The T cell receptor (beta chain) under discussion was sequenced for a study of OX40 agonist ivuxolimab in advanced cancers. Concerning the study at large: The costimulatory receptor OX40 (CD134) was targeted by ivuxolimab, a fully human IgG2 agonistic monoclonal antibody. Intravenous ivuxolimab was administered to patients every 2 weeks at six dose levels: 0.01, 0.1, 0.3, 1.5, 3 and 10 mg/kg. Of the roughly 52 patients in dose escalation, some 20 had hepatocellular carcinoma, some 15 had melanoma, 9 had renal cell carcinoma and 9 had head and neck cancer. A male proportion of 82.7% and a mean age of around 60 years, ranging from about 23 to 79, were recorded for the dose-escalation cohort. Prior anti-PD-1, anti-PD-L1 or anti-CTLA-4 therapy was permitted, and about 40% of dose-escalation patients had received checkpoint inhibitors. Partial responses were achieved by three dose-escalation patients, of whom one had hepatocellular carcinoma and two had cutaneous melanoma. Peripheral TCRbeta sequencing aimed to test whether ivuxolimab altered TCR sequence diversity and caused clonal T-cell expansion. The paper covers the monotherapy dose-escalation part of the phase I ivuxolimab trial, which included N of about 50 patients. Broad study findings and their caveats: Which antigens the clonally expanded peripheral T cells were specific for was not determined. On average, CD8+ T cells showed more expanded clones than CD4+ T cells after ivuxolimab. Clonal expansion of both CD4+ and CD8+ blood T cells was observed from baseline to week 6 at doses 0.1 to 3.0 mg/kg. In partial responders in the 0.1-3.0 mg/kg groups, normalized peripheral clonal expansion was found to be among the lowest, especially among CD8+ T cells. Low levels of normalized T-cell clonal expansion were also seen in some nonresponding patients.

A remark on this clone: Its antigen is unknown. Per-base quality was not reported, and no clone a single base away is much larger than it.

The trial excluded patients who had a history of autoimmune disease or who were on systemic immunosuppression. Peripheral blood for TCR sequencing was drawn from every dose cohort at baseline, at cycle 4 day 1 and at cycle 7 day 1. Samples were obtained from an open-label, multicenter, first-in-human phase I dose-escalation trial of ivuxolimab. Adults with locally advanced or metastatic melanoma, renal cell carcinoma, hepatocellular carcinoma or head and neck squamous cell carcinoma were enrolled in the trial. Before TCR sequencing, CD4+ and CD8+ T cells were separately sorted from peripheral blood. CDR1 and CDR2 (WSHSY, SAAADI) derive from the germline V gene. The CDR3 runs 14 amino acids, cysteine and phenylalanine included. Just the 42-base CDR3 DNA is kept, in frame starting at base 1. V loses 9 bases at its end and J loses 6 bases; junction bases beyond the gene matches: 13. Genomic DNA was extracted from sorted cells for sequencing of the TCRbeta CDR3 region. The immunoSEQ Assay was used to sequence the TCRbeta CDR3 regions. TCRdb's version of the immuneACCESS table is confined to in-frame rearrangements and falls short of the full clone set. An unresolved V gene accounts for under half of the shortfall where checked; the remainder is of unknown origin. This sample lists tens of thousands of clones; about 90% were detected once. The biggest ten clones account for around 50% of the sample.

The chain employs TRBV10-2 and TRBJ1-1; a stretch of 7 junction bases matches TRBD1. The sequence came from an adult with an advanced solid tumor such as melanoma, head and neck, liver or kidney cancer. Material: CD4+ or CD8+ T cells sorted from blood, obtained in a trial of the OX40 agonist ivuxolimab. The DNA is TGCGCCAGTCGAGAAGGGCAGGGGGGGGCTGAAGCTTTCTTT. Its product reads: CASREGQGGAEAFF.